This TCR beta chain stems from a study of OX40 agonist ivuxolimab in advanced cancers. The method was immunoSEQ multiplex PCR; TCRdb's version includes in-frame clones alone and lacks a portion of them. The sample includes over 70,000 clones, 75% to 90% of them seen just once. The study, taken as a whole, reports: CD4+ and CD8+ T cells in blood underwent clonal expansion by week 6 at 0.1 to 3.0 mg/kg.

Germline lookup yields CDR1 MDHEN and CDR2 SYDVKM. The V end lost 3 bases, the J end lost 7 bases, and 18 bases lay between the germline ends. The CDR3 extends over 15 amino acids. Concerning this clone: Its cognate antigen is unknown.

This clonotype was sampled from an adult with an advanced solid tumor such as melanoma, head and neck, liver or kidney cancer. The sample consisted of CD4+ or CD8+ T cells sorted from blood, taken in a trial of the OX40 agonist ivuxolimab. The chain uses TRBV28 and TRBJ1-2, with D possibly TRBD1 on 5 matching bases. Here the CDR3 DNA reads TGTGCCAGCAGTTTCGAAGGGGACCACCTCCGTGGCTACACCTTC. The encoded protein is CASSFEGDHLRGYTF.